This TCR beta chain was sequenced for a study of blood T cell repertoires in COVID-19. This CDR3 is built from 14 residues. Trimming shortened V by 7 bases and J by 2 bases, and 11 bases separated the two germline ends. Germline CDR1 is LNHDA and CDR2 is SQIVND (reference sequence). As processed by the authors: Reference gene primer amplification yielded estimated nucleated cell counts. Libraries were prepared by immunoSEQ multiplex PCR; TCRdb keeps only in-frame clonotypes and omits some of them. The DNA gave D and trimming, while V, J and clone size come from that table. The sample contains roughly 190,000 clones, about four fifths of which appear only once. Patients in Seattle were enrolled during active infection, then followed longitudinally.

This sequence was found in a woman aged 40 to 50 with COVID-19, enrolled during active disease. Sequenced sample: peripheral blood. The rearrangement joins TRBV19 to TRBJ2-2; tentatively, D is TRBD2 (5 bases). Here the CDR3 DNA reads TGTGCCAGTAATGAGGGTCCAAACACCGGGGAGCTGTTTTTT. Amino acid sequence: CASNEGPNTGELFF.